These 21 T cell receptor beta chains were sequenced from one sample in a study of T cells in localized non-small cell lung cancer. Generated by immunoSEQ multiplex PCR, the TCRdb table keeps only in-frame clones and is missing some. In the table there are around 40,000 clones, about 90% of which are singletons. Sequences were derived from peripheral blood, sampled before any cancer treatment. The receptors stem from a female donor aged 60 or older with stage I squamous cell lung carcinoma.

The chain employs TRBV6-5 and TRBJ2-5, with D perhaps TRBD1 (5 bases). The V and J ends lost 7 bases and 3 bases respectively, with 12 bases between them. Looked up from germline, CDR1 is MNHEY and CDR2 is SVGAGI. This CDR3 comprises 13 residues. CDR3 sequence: CASTKGREETQYF. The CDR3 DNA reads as TGTGCCAGCACCAAGGGCAGGGAAGAGACCCAGTACTTC.

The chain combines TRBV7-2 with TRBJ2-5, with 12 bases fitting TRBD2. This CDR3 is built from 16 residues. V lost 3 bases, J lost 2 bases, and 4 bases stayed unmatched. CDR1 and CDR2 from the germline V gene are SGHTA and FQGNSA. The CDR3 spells CASSFSTSGRQETQYF. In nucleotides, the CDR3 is TGTGCCAGCAGCTTCTCGACTAGCGGGAGACAAGAGACCCAGTACTTC.

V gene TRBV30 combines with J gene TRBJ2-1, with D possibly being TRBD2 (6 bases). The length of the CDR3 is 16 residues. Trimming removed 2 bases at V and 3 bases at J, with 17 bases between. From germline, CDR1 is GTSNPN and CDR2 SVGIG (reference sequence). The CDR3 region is CAWSLTVGGYYNEQFF. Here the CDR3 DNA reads TGTGCCTGGAGTCTAACTGTCGGGGGTTACTACAATGAGCAGTTCTTC.

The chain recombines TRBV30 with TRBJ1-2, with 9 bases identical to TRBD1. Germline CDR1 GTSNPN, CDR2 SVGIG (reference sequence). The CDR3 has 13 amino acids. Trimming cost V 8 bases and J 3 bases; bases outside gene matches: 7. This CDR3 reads CARGGQGYYGYTF. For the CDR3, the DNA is TGTGCCCGAGGGGGACAGGGTTACTATGGCTACACCTTC.

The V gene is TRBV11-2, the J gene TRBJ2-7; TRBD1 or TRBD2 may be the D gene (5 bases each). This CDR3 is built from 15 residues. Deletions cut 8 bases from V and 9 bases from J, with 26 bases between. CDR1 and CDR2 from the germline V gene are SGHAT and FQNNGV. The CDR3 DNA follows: TGTGCCAGCGGTGACCTACCGGGGCGCTTAAGCAGGCAGTACTTC. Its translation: CASGDLPGRLSRQYF.

CDR3 loop: CAWGRLPQETQYF. The CDR3 coding sequence is TGTGCCTGGGGTCGCTTGCCCCAAGAGACCCAGTACTTC. The chain joins TRBV30 to TRBJ2-5; D ambiguous. This CDR3 has 13 residues. V gave up 5 bases and J gave up 1 base, with 11 bases separating them. CDR1 and CDR2 from the germline V gene are GTSNPN and SVGIG (reference sequence).

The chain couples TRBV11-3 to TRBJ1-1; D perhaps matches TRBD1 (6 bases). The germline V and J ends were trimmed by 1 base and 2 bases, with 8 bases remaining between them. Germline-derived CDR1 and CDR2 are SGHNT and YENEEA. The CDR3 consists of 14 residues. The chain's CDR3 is CASSLGRGNTEAFF. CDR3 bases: TGTGCCAGCAGCTTAGGCAGGGGTAACACTGAAGCTTTCTTT.

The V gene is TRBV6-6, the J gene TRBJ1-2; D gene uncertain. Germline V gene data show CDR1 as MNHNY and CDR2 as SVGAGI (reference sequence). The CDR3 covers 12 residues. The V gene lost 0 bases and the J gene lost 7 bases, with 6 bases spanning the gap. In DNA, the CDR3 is TGTGCCAGCAGTTACTCCCGAGGTGGCTACACCTTC. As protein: CASSYSRGGYTF.

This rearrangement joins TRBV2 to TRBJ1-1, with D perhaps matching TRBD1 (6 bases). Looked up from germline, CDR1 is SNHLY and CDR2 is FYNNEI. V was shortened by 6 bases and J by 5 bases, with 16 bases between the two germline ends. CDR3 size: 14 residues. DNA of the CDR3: TGTGCCAGCAGGGAGCCGGGGGCGAGGACTGAAGCTTTCTTT. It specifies CASREPGARTEAFF.

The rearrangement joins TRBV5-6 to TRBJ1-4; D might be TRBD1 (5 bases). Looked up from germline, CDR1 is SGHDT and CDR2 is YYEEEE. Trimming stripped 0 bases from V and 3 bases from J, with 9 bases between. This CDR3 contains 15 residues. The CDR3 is CASSLVQAPNEKLFF. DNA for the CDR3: TGTGCCAGCAGCTTGGTACAGGCACCTAATGAAAAACTGTTTTTT.

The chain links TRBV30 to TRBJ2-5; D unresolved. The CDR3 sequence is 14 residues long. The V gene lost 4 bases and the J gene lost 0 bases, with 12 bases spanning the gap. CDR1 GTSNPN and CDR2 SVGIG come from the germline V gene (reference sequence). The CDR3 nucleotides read TGTGCCTGGAATTCACCGGTGTACCAAGAGACCCAGTACTTC. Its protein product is CAWNSPVYQETQYF. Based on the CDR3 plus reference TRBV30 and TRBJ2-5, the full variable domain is SQTIHQWPATLVQPVGSPLSLECTVEGTSNPNLYWYRQAAGRGLQLLFYSVGIGQISSEVPQNLSASRPQDRQFILSSKKLLLSDSGFYLCAWNSPVYQETQYFGPGTRLLVL.

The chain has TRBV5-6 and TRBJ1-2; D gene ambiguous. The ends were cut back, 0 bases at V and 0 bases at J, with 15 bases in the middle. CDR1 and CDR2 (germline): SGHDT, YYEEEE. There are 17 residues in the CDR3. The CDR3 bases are TGTGCCAGCAGCTTGGTTAAGCGGCCAACACCTAACTATGGCTACACCTTC. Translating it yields CASSLVKRPTPNYGYTF. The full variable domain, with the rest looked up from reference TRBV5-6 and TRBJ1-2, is DAGVTQSPTHLIKTRGQQVTLRCSPKSGHDTVSWYQQALGQGPQFIFQYYEEEERQRGNFPDRFSGHQFPNYSSELNVNALLLGDSALYLCASSLVKRPTPNYGYTFGSGTRLTVV.

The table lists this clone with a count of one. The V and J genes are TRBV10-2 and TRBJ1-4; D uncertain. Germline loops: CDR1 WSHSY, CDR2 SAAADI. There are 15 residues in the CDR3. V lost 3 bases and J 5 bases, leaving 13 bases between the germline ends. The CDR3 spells CASSDGYQANEKLFF. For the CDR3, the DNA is TGCGCCAGCAGTGACGGGTATCAAGCGAATGAAAAACTGTTTTTT.

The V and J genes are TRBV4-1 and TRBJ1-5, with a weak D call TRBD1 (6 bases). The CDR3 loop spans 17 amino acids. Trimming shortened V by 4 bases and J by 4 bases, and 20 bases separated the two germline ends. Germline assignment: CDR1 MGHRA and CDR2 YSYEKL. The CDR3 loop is CASSRILGQHLNQPQHF. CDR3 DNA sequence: TGCGCCAGCAGCCGGATACTGGGACAACACTTGAATCAGCCCCAGCATTTT.

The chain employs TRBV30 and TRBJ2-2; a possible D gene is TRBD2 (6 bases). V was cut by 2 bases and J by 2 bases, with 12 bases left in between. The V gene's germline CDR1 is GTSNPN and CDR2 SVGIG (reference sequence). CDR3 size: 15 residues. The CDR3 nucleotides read TGTGCCTGGAGTATTCTAGCGACTAACACCGGGGAGCTGTTTTTT. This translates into CAWSILATNTGELFF.

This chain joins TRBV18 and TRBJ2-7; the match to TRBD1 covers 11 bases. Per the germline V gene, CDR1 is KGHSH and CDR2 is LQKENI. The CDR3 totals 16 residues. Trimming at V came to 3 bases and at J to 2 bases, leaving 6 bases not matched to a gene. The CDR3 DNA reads TGTGCCAGCTCACCCCCCGGACAGGGGGCGGCCTACGAGCAGTACTTC. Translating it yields CASSPPGQGAAYEQYF.

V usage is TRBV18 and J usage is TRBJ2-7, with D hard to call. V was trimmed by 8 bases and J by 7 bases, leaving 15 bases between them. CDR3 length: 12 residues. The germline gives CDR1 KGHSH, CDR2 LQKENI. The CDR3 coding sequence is TGTGCCAGCACCATTGCGTCAGAAGAGCAGTACTTC. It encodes CASTIASEEQYF.

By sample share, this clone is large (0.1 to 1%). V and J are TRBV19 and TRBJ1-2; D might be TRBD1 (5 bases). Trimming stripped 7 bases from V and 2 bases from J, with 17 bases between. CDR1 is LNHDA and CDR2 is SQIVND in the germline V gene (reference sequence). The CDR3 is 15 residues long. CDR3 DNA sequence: TGTGCCAGTACTCCAAGCGGGAGGGGAAACTATGGCTACACCTTC. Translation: CASTPSGRGNYGYTF.

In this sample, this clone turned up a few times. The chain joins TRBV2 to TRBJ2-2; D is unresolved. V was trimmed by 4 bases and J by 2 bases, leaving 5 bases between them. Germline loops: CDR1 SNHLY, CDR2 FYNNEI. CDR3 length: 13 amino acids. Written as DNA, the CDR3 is TGTGCCAGCAGTGGTTCCAACACCGGGGAGCTGTTTTTT. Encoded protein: CASSGSNTGELFF.

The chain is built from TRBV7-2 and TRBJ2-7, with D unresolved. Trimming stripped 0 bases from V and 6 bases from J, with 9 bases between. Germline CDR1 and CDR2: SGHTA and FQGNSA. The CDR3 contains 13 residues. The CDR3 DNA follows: TGTGCCAGCAGCTTAGCCCCAATACGCGAGCAGTACTTC. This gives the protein CASSLAPIREQYF.

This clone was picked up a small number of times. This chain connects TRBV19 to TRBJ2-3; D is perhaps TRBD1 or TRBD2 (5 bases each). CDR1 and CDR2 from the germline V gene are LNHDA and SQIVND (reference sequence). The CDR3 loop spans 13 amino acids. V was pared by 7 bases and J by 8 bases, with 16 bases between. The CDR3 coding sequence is TGTGCCAGTAAAATTGGGACCGGCGTTACGCAGTATTTT. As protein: CASKIGTGVTQYF. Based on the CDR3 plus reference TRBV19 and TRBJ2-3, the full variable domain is DGGITQSPKYLFRKEGQNVTLSCEQNLNHDAMYWYRQDPGQGLRLIYYSQIVNDFQKGDIAEGYSVSREKKESFPLTVTSAQKNPTAFYLCASKIGTGVTQYFGPGTRLTVL.